This T cell receptor beta chain was captured by sequencing in a study of high-grade serous ovarian cancer treatment subgroups. Per germline, CDR1 MNHEY and CDR2 SMNVEV (reference sequence). This CDR3 is 16 amino acids long. Deletions cut 7 bases from V and 0 bases from J, with 18 bases between. This clone is deemed large (0.1 to 1%). Only in-frame clones appear in the TCRdb table, and some are missing; sequencing was by immunoSEQ multiplex PCR. The repertoire consists of 3,100 or so clones, with almost 65% occurring once and the leading ten covering 9% to 10%. The tumor samples were collected prior to definitive surgery or chemotherapy.

The chain has TRBV27 and TRBJ1-1; D ambiguous. The sequenced material came from tumor tissue. The receptor was derived from a human donor with high-grade serous ovarian cancer. The CDR3 sequence: CASTPDGQVLNTEAFF. The CDR3 coding sequence is TGTGCCAGCACTCCAGATGGGCAGGTTCTGAACACTGAAGCTTTCTTT.